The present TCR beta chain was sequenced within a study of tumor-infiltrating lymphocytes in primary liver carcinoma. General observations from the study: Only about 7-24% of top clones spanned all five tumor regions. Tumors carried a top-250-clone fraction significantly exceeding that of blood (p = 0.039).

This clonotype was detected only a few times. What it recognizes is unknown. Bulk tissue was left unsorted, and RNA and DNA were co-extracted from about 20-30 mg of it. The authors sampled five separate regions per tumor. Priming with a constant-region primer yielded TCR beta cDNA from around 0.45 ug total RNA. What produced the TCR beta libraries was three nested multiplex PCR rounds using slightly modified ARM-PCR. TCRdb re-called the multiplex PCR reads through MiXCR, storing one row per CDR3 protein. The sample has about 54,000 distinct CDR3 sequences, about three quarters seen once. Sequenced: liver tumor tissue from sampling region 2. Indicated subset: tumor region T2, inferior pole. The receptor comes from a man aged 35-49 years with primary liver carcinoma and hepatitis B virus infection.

The CDR3 reads CASSLRGSGDNSGANVLTF. The CDR3 DNA reads TGTGCCAGCAGCCTCCGGGGGAGCGGTGATAACTCTGGGGCCAACGTCCTGACTTTC. This chain connects TRBV11-1 to TRBJ2-6; the D gene is possibly TRBD2 (6 bases). The V end was cut by 5 bases, the J end by 0 bases, with 20 bases between. Germline V CDR1 and CDR2: SGHAT, FQDESV (reference sequence). This CDR3 has 19 residues.